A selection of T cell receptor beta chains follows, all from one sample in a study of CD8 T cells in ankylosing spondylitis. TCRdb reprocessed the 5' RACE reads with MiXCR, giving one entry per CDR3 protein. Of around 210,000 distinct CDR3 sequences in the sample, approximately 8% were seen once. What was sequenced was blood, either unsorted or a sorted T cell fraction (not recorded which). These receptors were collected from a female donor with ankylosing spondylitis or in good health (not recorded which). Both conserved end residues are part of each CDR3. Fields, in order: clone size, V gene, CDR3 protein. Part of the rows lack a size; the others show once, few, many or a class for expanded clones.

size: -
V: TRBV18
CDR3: CASSIGPLSSYNEQFF

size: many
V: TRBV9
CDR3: CASSTTGDPGELFF

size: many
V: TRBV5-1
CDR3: CASSSPARAGANVLTF

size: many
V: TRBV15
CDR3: CATSRVPLTGNQETQYF

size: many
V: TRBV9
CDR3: CASSVRDRDHEQYF

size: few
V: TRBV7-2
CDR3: CASCNEPASGNEQFF

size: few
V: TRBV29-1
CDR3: CSVTETGFVGTQYF

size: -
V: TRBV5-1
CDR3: CASSSPPGYQKKNEQFF

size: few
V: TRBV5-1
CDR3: CASSREANTMNTGELFF

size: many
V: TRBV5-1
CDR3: CASSLGTVVYEQYF

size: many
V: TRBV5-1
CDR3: CASSRRTGGNEQYF

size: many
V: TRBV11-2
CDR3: CASSLDLGLSLFF

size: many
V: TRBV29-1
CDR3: CSVDRQGDLKTQYF

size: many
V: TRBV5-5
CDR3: CASSPAGDTEAFF

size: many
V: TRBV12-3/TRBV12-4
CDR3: CASSFAGNTEAFF

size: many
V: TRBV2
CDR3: CASSERTIYNEQFF

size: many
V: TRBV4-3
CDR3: CASSQTGGGTEAFF

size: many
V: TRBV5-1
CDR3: CASSLPGSNEKLFF

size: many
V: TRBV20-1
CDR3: CSASRREGEDTQYF

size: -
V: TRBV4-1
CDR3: CASSQGSGTEQENQYF

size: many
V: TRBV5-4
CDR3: CASSLAGGRAENEQFF

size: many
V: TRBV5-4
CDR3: CASSLEGGASTDTQYF

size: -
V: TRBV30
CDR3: CAWSLSVNYGYTF

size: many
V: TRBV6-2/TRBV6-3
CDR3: CASRAPSVGGYNEQFF

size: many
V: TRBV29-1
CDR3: CSVQGTVWNTEAFF

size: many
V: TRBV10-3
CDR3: CAIGGGEGEAFF

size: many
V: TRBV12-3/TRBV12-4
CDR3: CASSLFTYEQYF

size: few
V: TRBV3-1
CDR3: CASSPPSADTQYF

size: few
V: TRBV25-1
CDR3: CASSDATAYNEQFF

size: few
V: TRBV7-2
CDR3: CASSFSSQGGELFF

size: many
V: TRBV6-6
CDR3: CATSPSASGGQETQYF

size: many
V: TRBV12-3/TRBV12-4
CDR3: CASSSRGAQGNEQFF

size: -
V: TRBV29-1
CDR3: CGARGQGIMNTKAFF

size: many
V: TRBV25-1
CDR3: CASSGGATDTQYF

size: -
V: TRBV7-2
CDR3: CASGTALDTEAFF

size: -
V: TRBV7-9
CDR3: CASSAQSGTVSYEQYF

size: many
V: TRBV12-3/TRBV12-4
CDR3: CASSLAELETQYF

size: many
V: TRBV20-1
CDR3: CSARDTSAGDEQYF

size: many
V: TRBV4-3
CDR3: CASSQDRYSGAGYNEQFF

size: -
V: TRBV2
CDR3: CASSEGGFDNEQFF

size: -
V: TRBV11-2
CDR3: CASSLYLTETDEETQYF

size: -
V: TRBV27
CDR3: CASSTPTSGRASYNEQFF

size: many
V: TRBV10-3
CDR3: CAIRADRDGNTIYF

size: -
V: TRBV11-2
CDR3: CATIELGAFFWGDYEQYF

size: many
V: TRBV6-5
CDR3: CASSSGTPSEGHEQYF

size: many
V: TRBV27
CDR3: CASMNGGGTYEQYF